The 16 T cell receptor beta chains presented below share a single source sample, sequenced in a study of T cell responses to AZD1222 COVID-19 vaccine. Data came from immunoSEQ multiplex PCR; TCRdb stores just in-frame clones and leaves some out. The sample yields more than 130,000 clones, 75% to 95% seen once. The sequencing used peripheral blood, collected on day 0 of AZD1222 vaccination. The receptor set was obtained from an adult in good health.

The rearrangement links TRBV19 to TRBJ2-1, with 13 nucleotides matching TRBD2. Germline CDR1 LNHDA, CDR2 SQIVND (reference sequence). V was pared by 0 bases and J by 2 bases, with 4 bases of the junction left unmatched. This CDR3 comprises 18 residues. The CDR3 DNA sequence: TGTGCCAGTAGTATAGAAAGACTAGCGGGAGGCCCCTACAATGAGCAGTTCTTC. Translation: CASSIERLAGGPYNEQFF. Full variable domain (rest looked up from reference TRBV19 and TRBJ2-1): DGGITQSPKYLFRKEGQNVTLSCEQNLNHDAMYWYRQDPGQGLRLIYYSQIVNDFQKGDIAEGYSVSREKKESFPLTVTSAQKNPTAFYLCASSIERLAGGPYNEQFFGPGTRLTVL.

The genes are TRBV7-9 and TRBJ2-7; D might be TRBD1 (6 bases). Trimming removed 2 bases from V and 3 bases from J, with 14 bases in between. CDR1 and CDR2 from the germline V gene are SEHNR and FQNEAQ (reference sequence). This CDR3 is built from 15 residues. The CDR3 here is CASSLSSTGDYEQYF. CDR3 sequence (DNA): TGTGCCAGCAGCTTATCTTCGACAGGAGACTACGAGCAGTACTTC.

CDR3 sequence (DNA): TGTGCCAGCAGCTTAAGGGACAGGGTTTCCGGGGAGCTGTTTTTT. Protein: CASSLRDRVSGELFF. The chain recombines TRBV7-2 with TRBJ2-2; 9 bases are shared with TRBD1. Germline CDR1 reads SGHTA; CDR2 reads FQGNSA. With V trimmed by 2 bases and J by 6 bases, 4 bases remained unmatched. The CDR3 consists of 15 residues.

The chain recombines TRBV5-1 with TRBJ1-1; 9 positions agree with TRBD1. Germline loops: CDR1 SGHRS, CDR2 YFSETQ. V lost 4 bases, J lost 5 bases, and 6 bases stayed unmatched. The CDR3 contains 14 residues. Here the CDR3 reads CASSTGQGHTEAFF. In DNA, the CDR3 is TGCGCCAGCAGCACGGGACAGGGACATACTGAAGCTTTCTTT.

The V and J genes are TRBV9 and TRBJ1-4, with 7 bases that match TRBD1. Germline values: CDR1 SGDLS, CDR2 YYNGEE. The trim removed 4 bases at V and 2 bases at J, leaving 8 bases unmatched. The CDR3 runs to 16 residues. The CDR3 sequence: CASSPSPQGTNEKLFF. The CDR3 DNA follows: TGTGCCAGCAGCCCCTCCCCACAGGGGACTAATGAAAAACTGTTTTTT.

This sequence joins TRBV21-1 and TRBJ2-7; the table's D call, TRBD1, has no DNA check behind it. TRBV21-1 is designated a pseudogene. This CDR3 is built from 16 residues. CDR3: CASRPNTGPLSYEQYF. CDR3 nucleotide sequence: TGTGCCAGCCGCCCCAATACAGGGCCCCTCTCCTACGAGCAGTACTTC.

The chain employs TRBV28 and TRBJ1-1; D ambiguous. The CDR3 runs to 17 residues. Trimming shortened V by 5 bases and J by 1 base, and 20 bases separated the two germline ends. CDR1 MDHEN and CDR2 SYDVKM come from the germline V gene. CDR3 sequence (DNA): TGTGCCAGCAGTCTCAGCCCGAGGATCGAGGAGAACACTGAAGCTTTCTTT. This codes for CASSLSPRIEENTEAFF.

This chain links TRBV9 with TRBJ1-4; 11 bases agree with TRBD1. The V gene's germline CDR1 is SGDLS and CDR2 YYNGEE. The CDR3 runs 15 residues. The V gene end was trimmed by 3 bases and the J gene end by 8 bases; junction bases not matched to a gene: 6. The CDR3 region has the DNA TGTGCCAGCAGCGCGGACAGGGGGCGGCGGGAAAAACTGTTTTTT. Amino acid sequence: CASSADRGRREKLFF.

The gene calls are TRBV14 and TRBJ1-4, with unresolved D. Germline CDR1 SGHDN, CDR2 FVKESK. The CDR3 is 15 amino acids. V lost 1 base, J lost 7 bases, and 13 bases lay in between. CDR3 protein: CASSQVGLGFEKLFF. In DNA, the CDR3 is TGTGCCAGCAGCCAAGTTGGCTTGGGGTTTGAAAAACTGTTTTTT.

The chain employs TRBV24-1 and TRBJ2-5; 7 nucleotides align to TRBD1. With 4 bases clipped from V and 3 bases from J, the junction kept 4 bases outside the gene matches. Germline V gene sequence: CDR1 KGHDR, CDR2 SFDVKD. The CDR3 is 14 amino acids. In nucleotides, the CDR3 is TGTGCCACCAGTGAAACCGGGACAGAAGAGACCCAGTACTTC. Residues: CATSETGTEETQYF.

The V call is TRBV3-1 (or the pseudogene TRBV3-2), the J call TRBJ2-7; D ambiguous. The CDR3 loop spans 15 amino acids. Germline CDR1 and CDR2: LGHDT and YNNKEL (reference sequence). The V end lost 4 bases, the J end lost 2 bases, and 15 bases lay between the germline ends. The CDR3 protein is CASSLVTMGTYEQYF. The CDR3 bases are TGTGCCAGCAGCCTCGTGACCATGGGCACCTACGAGCAGTACTTC.

This sequence joins TRBV24-1 and TRBJ2-1, with 9 bases matching TRBD2. J was trimmed by 8 bases and V by 0 bases; bases with no gene match: 7. Germline V gene lookup returns CDR1 KGHDR and CDR2 SFDVKD. The CDR3 consists of 16 residues. CDR3 amino acids: CATSDLSSGSWDEQFF. As DNA, the CDR3 is TGTGCCACCAGTGATTTGAGTAGCGGGAGCTGGGATGAGCAGTTCTTC.

In its sample, this clone was seen a few times. Other nucleotide sequences in the sample specify the same CDR3. The genes are TRBV5-1 and TRBJ1-1; no clear D. Trimming took 0 bases from V and 1 from J, leaving 7 bases between them. Germline V gene lookup returns CDR1 SGHRS and CDR2 YFSETQ. This CDR3 has 14 amino acids. The DNA for the CDR3 is TGCGCCAGCAGCTTGGATCCTCAGAACACTGAAGCTTTCTTT. Encoded protein: CASSLDPQNTEAFF.

CDR3 protein: CANFYSGTDTQYF. CDR3 DNA: TGTGCCAACTTTTACTCGGGCACAGATACGCAGTATTTT. The chain couples TRBV2 to TRBJ2-3; no reliable D call. In germline, CDR1 is SNHLY, CDR2 FYNNEI. The CDR3 loop spans 13 amino acids. The germline V and J ends were trimmed by 10 bases and 1 base, with 12 bases remaining between them.

The rearrangement uses TRBV3-1 (or the pseudogene TRBV3-2) and TRBJ1-3; D ambiguous. V was pared by 3 bases and J by 2 bases, with 11 bases between. Germline V gene data show CDR1 as LGHDT and CDR2 as YNNKEL (reference sequence). The CDR3 has 15 amino acids. The CDR3 DNA reads TGTGCCAGCAGCCAGGCAGGTTCGGCTGGAAACACCATATATTTT. Encoded protein: CASSQAGSAGNTIYF.

The chain combines TRBV7-7 with TRBJ2-1; D remains ambiguous. V was shortened by 5 bases and J by 6 bases, with 14 bases between the two germline ends. From germline, CDR1 is SSHAT and CDR2 FNYEAQ (reference sequence). This CDR3 is built from 14 residues. The CDR3 sequence: CASSPMALINEQFF. DNA for the CDR3: TGTGCCAGCAGCCCCATGGCTCTTATCAATGAGCAGTTCTTC.